This T cell receptor beta chain was captured by sequencing in a study of blood T cell repertoires in COVID-19. V gave up 2 bases and J gave up 2 bases, with 19 bases separating them. The germline CDR1 and CDR2 sequences are KGHSH and LQKENI. This CDR3 is 18 amino acids long. Generated by immunoSEQ multiplex PCR, the TCRdb table keeps only in-frame clones and is missing some. This sample carries 200,000 to 300,000 clones, 88% of them seen once, and the ten largest clones take approximately 3.7%. Sequences were obtained from peripheral blood. The TCR originated in a man in his 60s who had recovered from COVID-19. The rearrangement links TRBV18 to TRBJ1-3; TRBD1 is a possible D gene (6 bases). CDR3 DNA sequence: TGTGCCAGCTCACCATTGTCCTCACAGGGATTGGCTGGAAACACCATATATTTT. Encoded protein: CASSPLSSQGLAGNTIYF.